This T cell receptor (beta chain) was identified during a study of shared clonotypes between healthy human individuals. Study-wide background: The study enrolled a couple of women and three men aged 18 to 49. Donors had three CD4 naive, three CD4 memory, two CD8 naive and one CD8 memory plate apiece. Study results and limitations: Relative to clonotypes present in all four donors, those not shared had lower generation probabilities. In the sorted subsets, rarefaction showed sequencing was incomplete despite large depth.

Of note for this clone: Its antigen is not identified.

Assay: immunoSEQ multiplex PCR; the TCRdb copy retains only in-frame clones and omits some. The data contain roughly 170,000 clones, approximately 70% of them singletons. The germline gives CDR1 LGHNA, CDR2 YSLEER. The CDR3 has 14 residues. With 0 bases removed from V and 4 bases from J, the gap between germline ends came to 9 bases. Sequencing was carried out using memory CD4+ T cells sorted from blood. Sample subset: CD45RA-negative fraction. The chain joins TRBV4-3 to TRBJ1-2; D remains ambiguous. This TCR came from a man younger than 45 in good health. The CDR3 protein is CASSQDDGRYGYTF. Here the CDR3 DNA reads TGCGCCAGCAGCCAAGATGACGGCCGCTATGGCTACACCTTC.